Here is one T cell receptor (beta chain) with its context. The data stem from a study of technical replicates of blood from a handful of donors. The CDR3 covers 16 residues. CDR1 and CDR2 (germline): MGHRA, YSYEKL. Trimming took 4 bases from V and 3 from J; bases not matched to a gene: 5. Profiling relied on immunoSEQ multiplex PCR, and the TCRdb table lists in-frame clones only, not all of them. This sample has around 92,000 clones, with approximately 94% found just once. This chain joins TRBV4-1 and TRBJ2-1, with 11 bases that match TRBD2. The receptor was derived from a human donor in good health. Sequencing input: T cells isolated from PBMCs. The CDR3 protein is CASSPLAGGLYNEQFF. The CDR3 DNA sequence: TGCGCCAGCAGCCCTCTAGCGGGAGGACTCTACAATGAGCAGTTCTTC.